The 26 T cell receptor beta chains presented below share a single source sample, sequenced in a study of blood T cell repertoires in COVID-19. Only in-frame clones appear in the TCRdb table, and some are missing; sequencing was by immunoSEQ multiplex PCR. The data hold almost 250,000 clones, with roughly 88% observed a single time. The sequenced sample was peripheral blood. These receptors originate from a woman aged 80 or older with COVID-19, enrolled during active disease.

V usage is TRBV28 and J usage is TRBJ1-2; maybe TRBD1 (5 bases). Trimming removed 2 bases from V and 8 bases from J, with 18 bases in between. This CDR3 contains 15 residues. The V gene's germline CDR1 is MDHEN and CDR2 SYDVKM. CDR3 region: CASSLRGVGLEGYTF. In DNA form, the CDR3 reads TGTGCCAGCAGTTTACGAGGGGTGGGACTGGAAGGCTACACCTTC.

The genes are TRBV6-5 and TRBJ1-4; perhaps TRBD1 as D (6 bases). Germline V gives CDR1 MNHEY, CDR2 SVGAGI. V was shortened by 9 bases and J by 4 bases, with 12 bases between the two germline ends. CDR3 length: 13 residues. The CDR3 DNA reads TGTGCCAGTGGACAGTTAATTAATGAAAAACTGTTTTTT. Translated, it gives CASGQLINEKLFF.

This rearrangement joins TRBV18 to TRBJ1-6, with unresolved D. The germline CDR1 and CDR2 sequences are KGHSH and LQKENI. The length of the CDR3 is 13 residues. Trimming removed 3 bases from V and 10 bases from J, with 10 bases in between. The CDR3 region is CASSPDEGSPLHF. The CDR3 nucleotides read TGTGCCAGCTCACCGGACGAGGGATCACCCCTCCACTTT.

In its sample, this clone was seen a few times. This chain joins TRBV10-3 and TRBJ1-6; 7 positions agree with TRBD1. The ends lost 3 bases at V and 7 bases at J; junction bases unmatched: 3. The germline V gene has CDR1 ENHRY and CDR2 SYGVKD. The CDR3 is made up of 14 amino acids. This CDR3 is CAISDMTGNSPLHF. The CDR3 nucleotides are TGTGCCATCAGTGATATGACAGGGAATTCACCCCTCCACTTT.

This clone was observed once. It may be a read error: a sequence one base away is much more abundant. The chain links TRBV6-6 to TRBJ1-6; 11 nucleotides agree with TRBD1. The CDR3 covers 14 residues. Germline trimming cut 5 bases from V and 7 bases from J; bases unmatched to any gene: 1. CDR1 is MNHNY and CDR2 is SVGAGI in the germline V gene (reference sequence). The CDR3, as DNA: TGTGCCAGCAGTGGGACAGGGGGAAATTCACCCCTCCACTTT. Translating it yields CASSGTGGNSPLHF.

V is TRBV25-1 and J is TRBJ2-3, with TRBD2 matching over 7 bases. Germline V CDR1 and CDR2: MGHDK, SYGVNS. The CDR3 totals 15 residues. Trimming at V came to 6 bases and at J to 3 bases, leaving 9 bases not matched to a gene. This CDR3 is CASRLGGGPTDTQYF. CDR3 sequence (DNA): TGTGCCAGCAGGTTGGGCGGGGGACCTACAGATACGCAGTATTTT.

This sequence joins TRBV18 and TRBJ2-7, with a possible D match to TRBD2 (5 bases). Germline V gene data show CDR1 as KGHSH and CDR2 as LQKENI. V lost 6 bases and J 0 bases, leaving 9 bases between the germline ends. This CDR3 contains 13 residues. In nucleotides, the CDR3 is TGTGCCAGCTCGAAAGGGAGCTCCTACGAGCAGTACGTC. It is translated as CASSKGSSYEQYV.

This clone came up once. This rearrangement joins TRBV28 to TRBJ2-7, with D possibly matching TRBD2 (6 bases). Germline lookup yields CDR1 MDHEN and CDR2 SYDVKM. The CDR3 sequence is 16 residues long. Trimming stripped 8 bases from V and 0 bases from J, with 20 bases between. The CDR3 here is CASGIPGLPGSYEQYV. The DNA of the CDR3 is TGTGCCAGCGGAATCCCGGGACTCCCTGGCTCCTACGAGCAGTACGTC.

In this sample, this clone turned up a few times. The rearrangement uses TRBV3-1 (or the pseudogene TRBV3-2) and TRBJ2-7, with D possibly TRBD2 on 5 matching bases. Germline V gives CDR1 LGHDT, CDR2 YNNKEL (reference sequence). V was shortened by 1 base and J by 6 bases, with 7 bases between the two germline ends. This CDR3 spans 12 amino acids. The CDR3: CASSQGGVEQYF. DNA for the CDR3: TGTGCCAGCAGCCAAGGGGGAGTCGAGCAGTACTTC.

J is TRBJ1-5 and V is TRBV9; D uncertain. Trimming pared 0 bases from V and 8 bases from J, leaving 9 bases between. The CDR3 runs 13 residues. Germline V gene lookup returns CDR1 SGDLS and CDR2 YYNGEE. CDR3 amino acids: CASSVDYQEPQHF. As DNA, the CDR3 is TGTGCCAGCAGCGTAGATTACCAGGAGCCCCAGCATTTT.

This chain connects TRBV24-1 to TRBJ2-1, with D perhaps matching TRBD1 (6 bases). Germline CDR1 reads KGHDR; CDR2 reads SFDVKD. V dropped 8 bases and J dropped 7 bases, with 20 bases sitting between them. The CDR3 runs to 15 residues. The CDR3 nucleotides are TGTGCCACCAAGGGTTTTCTGGGGGCCCGGAATGAGCAGTTCTTC. It is translated as CATKGFLGARNEQFF.

The chain employs TRBV3-1 (or the pseudogene TRBV3-2) and TRBJ1-1; 9 nucleotides align to TRBD1. After removal of 3 bases from V and 1 base from J, the junction contained 6 bases not matched to a gene. Germline CDR1 LGHDT, CDR2 YNNKEL (reference sequence). There are 16 residues in the CDR3. Here the CDR3 DNA reads TGTGCCAGCAGCCATGCTCCGGGACAGGGGAACACTGAAGCTTTCTTT. Translating gives CASSHAPGQGNTEAFF.

The gene calls are TRBV5-4 and TRBJ1-5; 8 positions agree with TRBD1. The CDR3 consists of 15 residues. V was pared by 3 bases and J by 4 bases, with 6 bases of the junction left unmatched. Germline V gene lookup returns CDR1 SGHNT and CDR2 YYREEE (reference sequence). CDR3 region: CASSSDRARNQPQHF. In DNA form, the CDR3 reads TGTGCCAGCAGCTCGGACAGGGCAAGAAATCAGCCCCAGCATTTT.

V is TRBV4-1 and J is TRBJ1-2; no reliable D call. The germline V gene has CDR1 MGHRA and CDR2 YSYEKL. The germline V and J ends were trimmed by 0 bases and 4 bases, with 12 bases remaining between them. The CDR3 totals 15 residues. The DNA of the CDR3 is TGCGCCAGCAGCCAAGATCGTACCGCAGGCTATGGCTACACCTTC. This gives the protein CASSQDRTAGYGYTF.

The V gene is TRBV2, the J gene TRBJ1-6; no definite D call. Trimming removed 8 bases from V and 5 bases from J, with 16 bases in between. The CDR3 is 15 amino acids. The germline gives CDR1 SNHLY, CDR2 FYNNEI. The CDR3 coding sequence is TGTGCCAGCTTACCTGGACTTCGGGATAATTCACCCCTCCACTTT. Its translation: CASLPGLRDNSPLHF.

The genes are TRBV7-8 and TRBJ1-1; 7 nucleotides agree with TRBD1. The junction had 8 bases not matched to a gene; V was cut back by 5 bases and J by 11 bases. In germline, CDR1 is SGHVS, CDR2 FQNEAQ. CDR3 length equals 12 residues. The CDR3 is CASSHFGQEAFF. CDR3 coding DNA: TGTGCCAGCAGCCATTTTGGACAGGAGGCTTTCTTT.

The V and J genes are TRBV19 and TRBJ1-1, with D possibly matching TRBD1 (6 bases). V was cut by 6 bases and J by 10 bases, with 21 bases left in between. The CDR3 consists of 14 residues. CDR1 and CDR2 (germline): LNHDA, SQIVND (reference sequence). CDR3 in amino acids: CASRNAGGQSVAFF. For the CDR3, the DNA is TGTGCCAGTAGAAACGCGGGGGGGCAGAGTGTAGCTTTCTTT.

This rearrangement joins TRBV7-9 to TRBJ1-4, with 9 bases that match TRBD1. Germline values: CDR1 SEHNR, CDR2 FQNEAQ (reference sequence). V gave up 6 bases and J gave up 0 bases; unmatched junction bases: 5. This CDR3 is built from 16 residues. The CDR3 DNA reads TGTGCCAGCAGGTCGGGACAGGGATCAACTAATGAAAAACTGTTTTTT. Amino acids: CASRSGQGSTNEKLFF.

Written as DNA, the CDR3 is TGCAGCGTTGGGCAGGGGGCAAGGGGCACCGGGGAGCTGTTTTTT. Encoded protein: CSVGQGARGTGELFF. The chain combines TRBV29-1 with TRBJ2-2; 8 nucleotides match TRBD1. V lost 4 bases to trimming and J lost 4 bases; unmatched junction nucleotides: 8. Germline CDR1 is SQVTM and CDR2 is ANQGSEA. CDR3 size: 15 residues.

V usage is TRBV19 and J usage is TRBJ1-4; 8 bases line up with TRBD1. This CDR3 has 15 residues. V was clipped by 5 bases and J by 8 bases; unmatched bases: 10. Germline-derived CDR1 and CDR2 are LNHDA and SQIVND (reference sequence). CDR3 in amino acids: CASSGGQGPWEKLFF. The CDR3 DNA is TGTGCCAGTAGTGGCGGACAGGGACCTTGGGAAAAACTGTTTTTT. Full variable domain (outside the CDR3, taken from reference TRBV19 and TRBJ1-4): DGGITQSPKYLFRKEGQNVTLSCEQNLNHDAMYWYRQDPGQGLRLIYYSQIVNDFQKGDIAEGYSVSREKKESFPLTVTSAQKNPTAFYLCASSGGQGPWEKLFFGSGTQLSVL.

The chain has TRBV9 and TRBJ1-6; weak D call: TRBD1 (5 bases). Trimming left V 0 bases short and J 7 bases short, with 8 bases between. The CDR3 spans 14 residues. CDR1 is SGDLS and CDR2 is YYNGEE in the germline V gene. For the CDR3, the DNA is TGTGCCAGCAGCGTAGCTGCAGGGAATTCACCCCTCCACTTT. Its protein product is CASSVAAGNSPLHF.

V gene TRBV5-5 combines with J gene TRBJ2-3; TRBD2 matches 10 bases. The CDR3 extends over 16 amino acids. Germline trimming cut 4 bases from V and 4 bases from J; bases unmatched to any gene: 9. CDR1 is SGHKS, CDR2 YYEKEE, per germline (reference sequence). CDR3 sequence reads: CASSIAGGLGADTQYF. In DNA form, the CDR3 reads TGTGCCAGCAGCATAGCGGGGGGCCTCGGGGCAGATACGCAGTATTTT.

This chain connects TRBV6-5 to TRBJ1-1, with TRBD1 matching 9 bases. The CDR3 runs 14 residues. The ends lost 6 bases at V and 5 bases at J; junction bases unmatched: 7. The V gene's germline CDR1 is MNHEY and CDR2 SVGAGI. The CDR3 sequence: CASSLQGAGTEAFF. CDR3 DNA: TGTGCCAGCAGCTTACAGGGGGCCGGGACTGAAGCTTTCTTT.

The chain combines TRBV15 with TRBJ2-1; 11 nucleotides line up with TRBD1. Germline CDR1 is LNHNV and CDR2 is YYDKDF (reference sequence). The CDR3 length is 16 residues. J was trimmed by 1 base and V by 5 bases; bases with no gene match: 4. The CDR3 DNA sequence: TGTGCCACCAGCGGACAGGGGGCGGGATCCTACAATGAGCAGTTCTTC. Its protein is CATSGQGAGSYNEQFF.

The rearrangement uses TRBV19 and TRBJ1-1, with TRBD1 identical over 10 bases. The CDR3 covers 16 residues. V lost 7 bases to trimming and J lost 0 bases; unmatched junction nucleotides: 8. The V gene's germline CDR1 is LNHDA and CDR2 SQIVND (reference sequence). The CDR3 sequence: CASIGQGGFMNTEAFF. CDR3 coding DNA: TGTGCCAGTATCGGACAGGGGGGTTTCATGAACACTGAAGCTTTCTTT. The full variable domain, completed using reference TRBV19 and TRBJ1-1, is DGGITQSPKYLFRKEGQNVTLSCEQNLNHDAMYWYRQDPGQGLRLIYYSQIVNDFQKGDIAEGYSVSREKKESFPLTVTSAQKNPTAFYLCASIGQGGFMNTEAFFGQGTRLTVV.

This sequence joins TRBV5-1 and TRBJ2-1; maybe TRBD2 (6 bases). Germline V lookup: CDR1 SGHRS, CDR2 YFSETQ. Trimming took 4 bases from V and 6 from J, leaving 20 bases between them. There are 16 residues in the CDR3. The CDR3 DNA reads TGCGCCAGCAGCACGCCCCCCGCGGGGTCGGGCAATGAGCAGTTCTTC. It is translated as CASSTPPAGSGNEQFF.